Described below is a single TCR beta chain sequence and its context. The antigen is unknown. The data stem from a study of vaccination and CD4 T cells after COVID-19. In the study overall: Median time from second vaccine dose to sampling was 72 days (14 to 241). The stimulus for the cells was overlapping spike peptides derived from SARS-CoV-2, HCoV-NL63, HCoV-OC43 and HCoV-229E. In the control cultures, a CEFX pool, an HIV-1 Nef pool, or no peptide was supplied.

Specified treatment: roughly 10-day PBMC culture with coronavirus spike peptide pools or control peptides (ViraFEST assay). Peptide pool stimulation in ViraFEST expanded antigen-specific T cells, whose TCRs were then sequenced. Germline CDR1 and CDR2: MDHEN and SYDVKM. J lost 5 bases, V lost 2 bases, and 8 bases had no gene match. The CDR3 has 15 amino acids. The assay that was used to sequence DNA from cultured CD4+ T cells was the Oncomine TCR Beta short-read assay. Each CDR3 protein gets one entry after TCRdb re-called the PCR reads with MiXCR. The data contain 20,000 or so distinct CDR3 sequences, roughly two fifths of them seen just once; the ten biggest clones take up more than 11%.

The specimen was CD4+ T cells from blood, cultured in vitro. This sequence originates from a human donor who had recovered from COVID-19. The genes are TRBV28 and TRBJ2-7; 8 bases match TRBD1. Here the CDR3 reads CASSLGPRGRDEQYF. The CDR3 bases are TGTGCCAGCAGTTTAGGGCCCAGGGGGCGGGACGAGCAGTACTTC.